The T cell receptor (beta chain) described here comes from a study of T cells in Graves' hyperthyroidism and ophthalmopathy. In its sample, this clonotype was seen many times. Authors of the study amplified TCR beta CDR3 regions from RNA transcripts. HTBI primers were the set used in a first-round RT-PCR of the TCR CDR3. One entry per CDR3 protein results from TCRdb running MiXCR on the multiplex PCR reads. Of 550,000 to 600,000 distinct CDR3 sequences in the sample, 16% were seen once. Those patients with uncontrolled infection, other autoimmune disease, pregnancy or lactation were excluded. V gave up 1 base and J gave up 5 bases, with 14 bases separating them. Germline CDR1 is MDHEN and CDR2 is SYDVKM. The CDR3 is made up of 15 amino acids.

The receptor was isolated from a young woman with Graves' hyperthyroidism. The chain is built from TRBV28 and TRBJ2-5; D is tentatively TRBD1 or TRBD2 (5 bases each). What was sequenced was blood. The CDR3: CASSLSAGRAETQYF. CDR3 DNA sequence: TGTGCCAGCAGTTTATCGGCGGGCAGGGCGGAGACCCAGTACTTC. The full variable domain, in which reference TRBV28 and TRBJ2-5 provide the parts outside the CDR3, is DVKVTQSSRYLVKRTGEKVFLECVQDMDHENMFWYRQDPGLGLRLIYFSYDVKMKEKGDIPEGYSVSREKKERFSLILESASTNQTSMYLCASSLSAGRAETQYFGPGTRLLVL.